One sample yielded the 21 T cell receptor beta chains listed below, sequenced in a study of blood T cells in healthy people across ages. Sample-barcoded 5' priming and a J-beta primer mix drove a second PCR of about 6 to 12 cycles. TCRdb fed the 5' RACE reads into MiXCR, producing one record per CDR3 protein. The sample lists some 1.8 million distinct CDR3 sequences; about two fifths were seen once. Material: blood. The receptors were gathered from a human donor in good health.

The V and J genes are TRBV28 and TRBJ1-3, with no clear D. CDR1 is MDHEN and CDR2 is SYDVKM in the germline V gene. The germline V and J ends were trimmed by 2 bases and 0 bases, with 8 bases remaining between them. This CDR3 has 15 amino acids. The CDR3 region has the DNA TGTGCCAGCAGTTTACGTCAGAACTCTGGAAACACCATATATTTT. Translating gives CASSLRQNSGNTIYF.

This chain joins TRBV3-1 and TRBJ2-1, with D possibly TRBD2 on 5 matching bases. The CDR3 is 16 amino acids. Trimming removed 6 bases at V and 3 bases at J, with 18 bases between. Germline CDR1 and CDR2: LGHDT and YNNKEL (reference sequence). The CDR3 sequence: CASRNYGDNSYNEQFF. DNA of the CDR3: TGTGCCAGCAGAAATTACGGGGATAACAGCTACAATGAGCAGTTCTTC.

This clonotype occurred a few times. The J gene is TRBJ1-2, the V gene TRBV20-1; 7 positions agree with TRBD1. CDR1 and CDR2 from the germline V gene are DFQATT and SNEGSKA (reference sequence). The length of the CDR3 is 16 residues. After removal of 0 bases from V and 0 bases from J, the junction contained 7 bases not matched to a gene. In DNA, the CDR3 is TGCAGTGCTAGAGATTCACAGGGGTCAGCTAACTATGGCTACACCTTC. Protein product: CSARDSQGSANYGYTF.

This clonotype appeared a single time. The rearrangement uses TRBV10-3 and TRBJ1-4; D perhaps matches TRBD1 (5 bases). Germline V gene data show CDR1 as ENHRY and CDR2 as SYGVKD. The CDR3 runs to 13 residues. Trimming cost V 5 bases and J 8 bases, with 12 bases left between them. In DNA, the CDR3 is TGTGCCATCAGTTCGGGGGTCCGGGAAAAACTGTTTTTT. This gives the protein CAISSGVREKLFF.

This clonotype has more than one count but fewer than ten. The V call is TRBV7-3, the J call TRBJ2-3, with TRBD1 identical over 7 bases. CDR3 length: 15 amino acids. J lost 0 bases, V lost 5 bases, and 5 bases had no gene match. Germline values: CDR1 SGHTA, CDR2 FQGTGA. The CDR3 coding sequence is TGTGCCAGCAGCCCGTACAGGGGCAGCACAGATACGCAGTATTTT. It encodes CASSPYRGSTDTQYF.

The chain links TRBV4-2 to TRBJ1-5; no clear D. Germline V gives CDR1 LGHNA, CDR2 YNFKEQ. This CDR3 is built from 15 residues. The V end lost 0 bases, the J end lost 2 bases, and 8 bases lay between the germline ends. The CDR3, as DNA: TGTGCCAGCAGCCAAGAAGGGAACCGCAATCAGCCCCAGCATTTT. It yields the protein CASSQEGNRNQPQHF.

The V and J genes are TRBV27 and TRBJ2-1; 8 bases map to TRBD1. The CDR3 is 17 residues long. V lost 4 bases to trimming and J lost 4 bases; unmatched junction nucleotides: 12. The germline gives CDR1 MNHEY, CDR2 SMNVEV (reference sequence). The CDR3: CASSSPFRTGPYNEQFF. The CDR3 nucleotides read TGTGCCAGCAGTTCCCCCTTTCGGACAGGGCCTTACAATGAGCAGTTCTTC.

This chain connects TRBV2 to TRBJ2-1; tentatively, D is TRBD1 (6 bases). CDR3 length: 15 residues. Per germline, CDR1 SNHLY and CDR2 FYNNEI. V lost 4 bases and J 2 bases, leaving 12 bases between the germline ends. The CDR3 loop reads CASSAGVRAYNEQFF. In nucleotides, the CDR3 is TGTGCCAGCAGTGCAGGGGTCAGGGCCTACAATGAGCAGTTCTTC. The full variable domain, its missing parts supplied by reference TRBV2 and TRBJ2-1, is EPEVTQTPSHQVTQMGQEVILRCVPISNHLYFYWYRQILGQKVEFLVSFYNNEISEKSEIFDDQFSVERPDGSNFTLKIRSTKLEDSAMYFCASSAGVRAYNEQFFGPGTRLTVL.

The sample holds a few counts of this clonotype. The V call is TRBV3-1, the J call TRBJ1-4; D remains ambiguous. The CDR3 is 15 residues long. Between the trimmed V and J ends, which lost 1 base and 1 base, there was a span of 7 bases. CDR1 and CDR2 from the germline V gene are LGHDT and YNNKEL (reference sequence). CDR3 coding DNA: TGTGCCAGCAGCCAAGCACGGGAAACTAATGAAAAACTGTTTTTT. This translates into CASSQARETNEKLFF.

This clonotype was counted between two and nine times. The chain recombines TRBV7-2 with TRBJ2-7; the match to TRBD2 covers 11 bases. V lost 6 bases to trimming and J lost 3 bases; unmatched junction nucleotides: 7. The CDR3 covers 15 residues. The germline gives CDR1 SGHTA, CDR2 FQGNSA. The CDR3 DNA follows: TGTGCCAGCAGGGACCCCGGGACTAGCGGCTACGAGCAGTACTTC. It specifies CASRDPGTSGYEQYF.

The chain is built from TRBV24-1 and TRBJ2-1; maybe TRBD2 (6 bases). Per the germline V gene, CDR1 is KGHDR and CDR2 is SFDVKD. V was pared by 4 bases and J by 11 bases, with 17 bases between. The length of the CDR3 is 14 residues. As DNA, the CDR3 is TGTGCCACCAGTGAGAACGCGCTAGCGACTAAGCAGTTCTTC. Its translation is CATSENALATKQFF.

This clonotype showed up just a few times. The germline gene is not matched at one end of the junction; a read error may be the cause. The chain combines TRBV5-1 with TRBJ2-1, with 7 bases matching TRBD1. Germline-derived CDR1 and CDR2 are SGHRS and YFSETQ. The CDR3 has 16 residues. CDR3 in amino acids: CASRPPGQRNVNERFF. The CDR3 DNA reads TGCGCCAGCAGGCCCCCGGGACAGCGAAACGTAAATGAGCGGTTCTTC.

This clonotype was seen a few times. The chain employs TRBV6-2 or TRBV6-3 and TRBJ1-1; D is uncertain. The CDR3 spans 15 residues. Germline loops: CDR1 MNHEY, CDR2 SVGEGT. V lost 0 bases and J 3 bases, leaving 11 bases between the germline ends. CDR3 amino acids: CASSYSRSSYTEAFF. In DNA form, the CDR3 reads TGTGCCAGCAGTTACTCCAGGTCCTCCTACACTGAAGCTTTCTTT.

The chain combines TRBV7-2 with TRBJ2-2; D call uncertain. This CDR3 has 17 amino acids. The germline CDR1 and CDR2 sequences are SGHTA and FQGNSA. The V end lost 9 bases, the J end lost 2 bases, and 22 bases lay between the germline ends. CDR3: CASYSERPDQNTGELFF. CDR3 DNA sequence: TGTGCCAGTTACTCCGAACGACCGGATCAAAACACCGGGGAGCTGTTTTTT.

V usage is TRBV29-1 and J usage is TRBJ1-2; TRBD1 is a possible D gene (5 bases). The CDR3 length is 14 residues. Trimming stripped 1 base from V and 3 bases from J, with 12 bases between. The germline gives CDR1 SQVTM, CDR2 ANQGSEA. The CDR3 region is CSVEGGEGDYGYTF. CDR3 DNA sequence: TGCAGCGTTGAAGGAGGGGAAGGTGACTATGGCTACACCTTC.

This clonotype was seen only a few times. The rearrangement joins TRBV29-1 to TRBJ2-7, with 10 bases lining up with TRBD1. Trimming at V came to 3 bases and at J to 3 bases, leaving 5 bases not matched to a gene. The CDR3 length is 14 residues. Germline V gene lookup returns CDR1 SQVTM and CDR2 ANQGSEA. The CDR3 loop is CSVERGTGVYEQYF. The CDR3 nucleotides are TGCAGCGTTGAGAGAGGGACAGGGGTCTACGAGCAGTACTTC.

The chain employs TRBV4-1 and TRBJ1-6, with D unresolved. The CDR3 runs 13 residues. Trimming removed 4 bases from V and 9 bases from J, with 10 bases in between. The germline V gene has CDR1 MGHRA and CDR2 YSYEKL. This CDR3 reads CASSPPLFSPLHF. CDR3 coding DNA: TGCGCCAGCAGCCCCCCCCTTTTTTCACCCCTCCACTTT.

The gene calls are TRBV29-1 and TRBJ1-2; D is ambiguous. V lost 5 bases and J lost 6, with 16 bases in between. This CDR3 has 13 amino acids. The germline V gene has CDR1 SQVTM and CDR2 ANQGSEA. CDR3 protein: CSVLQDGRNGYTF. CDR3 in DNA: TGCAGCGTTCTTCAGGACGGCCGCAATGGCTACACCTTC. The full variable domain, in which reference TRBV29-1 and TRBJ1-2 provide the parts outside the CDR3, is SAVISQKPSRDICQRGTSLTIQCQVDSQVTMMFWYRQQPGQSLTLIATANQGSEATYESGFVIDKFPISRPNLTFSTLTVSNMSPEDSSIYLCSVLQDGRNGYTFGSGTRLTVV.

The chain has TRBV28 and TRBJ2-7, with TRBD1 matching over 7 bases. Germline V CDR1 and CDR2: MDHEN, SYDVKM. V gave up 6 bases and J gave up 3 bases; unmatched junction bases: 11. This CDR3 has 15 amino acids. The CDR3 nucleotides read TGTGCCAGCAGCAAGACAGGGTTTAACTTCTACGAGCAGTACTTC. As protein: CASSKTGFNFYEQYF.

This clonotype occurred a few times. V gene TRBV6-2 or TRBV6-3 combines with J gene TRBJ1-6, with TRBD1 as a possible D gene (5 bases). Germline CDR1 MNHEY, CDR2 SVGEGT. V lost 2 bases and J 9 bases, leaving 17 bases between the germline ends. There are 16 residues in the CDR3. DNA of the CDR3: TGTGCCAGCAGTTACCAGCCCGGGACCGCATCTTCACCCCTCCACTTT. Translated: CASSYQPGTASSPLHF.

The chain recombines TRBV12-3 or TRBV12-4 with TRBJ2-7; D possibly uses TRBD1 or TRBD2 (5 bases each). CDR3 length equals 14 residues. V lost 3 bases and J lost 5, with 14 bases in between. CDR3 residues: CASSFSVGAHEQYF. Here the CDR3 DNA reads TGTGCCAGCAGTTTTTCGGTCGGGGCTCACGAGCAGTACTTC.